Shown below are 30 T cell receptor beta chains from a single sample sequenced in a study of T cells in Graves' hyperthyroidism and ophthalmopathy. RNA transcripts served as the template for amplifying TCR beta CDR3 regions. TCR CDR3 regions were first amplified by RT-PCR with HTBI primers. TCRdb itself ran the multiplex PCR reads through MiXCR, one entry per CDR3 protein. The sample shows approximately 530,000 distinct CDR3 sequences, approximately 15% of them seen only once. The sequenced sample consisted of blood. All receptors come from a woman under 30 with Graves' hyperthyroidism.

This clonotype was detected only a few times. The genes are TRBV15 and TRBJ1-3; TRBD1 matches 7 bases. Looked up from germline, CDR1 is LNHNV and CDR2 is YYDKDF (reference sequence). There are 15 residues in the CDR3. J was trimmed by 6 bases and V by 3 bases; bases with no gene match: 8. The CDR3 sequence: CATSSRQGPINTIYF. The CDR3, as DNA: TGTGCCACCAGCAGTCGACAGGGACCCATAAACACCATATATTTT.

This clonotype was recorded at least ten times. The gene calls are TRBV20-1 and TRBJ2-3; D remains ambiguous. V lost 6 bases and J lost 0, with 10 bases in between. CDR1 DFQATT and CDR2 SNEGSKA come from the germline V gene (reference sequence). The CDR3 runs 13 residues. In DNA, the CDR3 is TGCAGTGCAACCGTGGACAGCACAGATACGCAGTATTTT. It yields the protein CSATVDSTDTQYF.

CDR3 loop: CASTTTSNEQFF. CDR3 DNA sequence: TGCGCCAGCACCACGACTAGCAATGAGCAGTTCTTC. The chain employs TRBV5-1 and TRBJ2-1; tentative D call: TRBD2 (6 bases). V was pared by 6 bases and J by 6 bases, with 10 bases between. CDR1 is SGHRS and CDR2 is YFSETQ in the germline V gene. The CDR3 has 12 amino acids.

The chain combines TRBV5-4 with TRBJ2-3, with D perhaps TRBD2 (6 bases). Deletions cut 0 bases from V and 2 bases from J, with 10 bases between. From germline, CDR1 is SGHNT and CDR2 YYREEE (reference sequence). The CDR3 consists of 15 residues. CDR3 nucleotide sequence: TGTGCCAGCAGCTTGGGTGGGGGGAACACAGATACGCAGTATTTT. This sequence encodes CASSLGGGNTDTQYF.

The rearrangement links TRBV4-3 to TRBJ2-7; D tentatively reads TRBD1 or TRBD2 (5 bases each). The ends were cut back, 0 bases at V and 0 bases at J, with 18 bases in the middle. Germline assignment: CDR1 LGHNA and CDR2 YSLEER. The CDR3 length is 18 residues. The CDR3 DNA reads TGCGCCAGCAGCCAAGATGGACTGGGACGGTCCAGCTCCTACGAGCAGTACTTC. Translated: CASSQDGLGRSSSYEQYF.

This clonotype was counted between two and nine times. No conserved phenylalanine or tryptophan is present at the end of the CDR3, so a read error is the likely explanation. The chain links TRBV5-1 to TRBJ2-1; D might be TRBD2 (6 bases). V shed 0 bases and J shed 4 bases, with 14 bases lying between them. This CDR3 has 16 amino acids. Germline V CDR1 and CDR2: SGHRS, YFSETQ. The CDR3: CASSLAGEKRYNEQFL. The CDR3 DNA is TGCGCCAGCAGCTTGGCGGGAGAAAAGAGGTACAATGAGCAGTTCCTC.

This chain links TRBV24-1 with TRBJ2-5, with 10 bases fitting TRBD2. The ends lost 5 bases at V and 2 bases at J; junction bases unmatched: 7. Germline assignment: CDR1 KGHDR and CDR2 SFDVKD. This CDR3 has 16 amino acids. The CDR3 loop is CATSGGLAEPQETQYF. CDR3 nucleotide sequence: TGTGCCACCAGTGGTGGACTAGCGGAGCCACAAGAGACCCAGTACTTC.

The chain uses TRBV24-1 and TRBJ2-1, with TRBD1 matching over 7 bases. Germline lookup yields CDR1 KGHDR and CDR2 SFDVKD. CDR3 size: 15 residues. Trimming at V came to 4 bases and at J to 3 bases, leaving 5 bases not matched to a gene. CDR3: CATSDSRDSYNEQFF. CDR3 DNA: TGTGCCACCAGTGACTCAAGGGACAGCTACAATGAGCAGTTCTTC.

This clonotype was detected ten times or more. V is TRBV20-1 and J is TRBJ2-5; the D is unclear. The CDR3 extends over 13 amino acids. The V end was cut by 5 bases, the J end by 4 bases, with 14 bases between. Germline CDR1 reads DFQATT; CDR2 reads SNEGSKA (reference sequence). The CDR3 sequence: CSAQWATGETQYF. The CDR3 DNA reads TGCAGTGCTCAATGGGCGACTGGAGAGACCCAGTACTTC.

This clonotype was found a few times. The chain joins TRBV15 to TRBJ1-2; D unclear. The CDR3 totals 14 residues. With 0 bases removed from V and 4 bases from J, the gap between germline ends came to 9 bases. Germline lookup yields CDR1 LNHNV and CDR2 YYDKDF (reference sequence). Written as DNA, the CDR3 is TGTGCCACCAGCAGAGAGGACCGAAGCTATGGCTACACCTTC. This encodes CATSREDRSYGYTF.

This clonotype was observed many times. The V call is TRBV18, the J call TRBJ2-7; D is unresolved. Looked up from germline, CDR1 is KGHSH and CDR2 is LQKENI. The CDR3 sequence is 13 residues long. Between the trimmed V and J ends, which lost 6 bases and 3 bases, there was a span of 12 bases. CDR3 bases: TGTGCCAGCTCGCTACCTACTCTCTACGAGCAGTACTTC. Amino acids: CASSLPTLYEQYF.

This clonotype was seen a few times. At one end, the junction sequence differs from germline, possibly due to a read error. The genes are TRBV18 and TRBJ1-1; D not certain. CDR1 and CDR2 from the germline V gene are KGHSH and LQKENI. The CDR3 contains 13 residues. CDR3 bases: TGTGCCAGCACATTACAAGTGAACACTGGAGCTTTCTTT. It yields the protein CASTLQVNTGAFF.

This clonotype has a count of ten or more. This chain uses TRBV3-1 with TRBJ2-7, with 7 nucleotides matching TRBD2. There are 14 residues in the CDR3. Germline CDR1 reads LGHDT; CDR2 reads YNNKEL (reference sequence). With 4 bases clipped from V and 5 bases from J, the junction kept 8 bases outside the gene matches. CDR3: CASSLVAGANEQYF. The CDR3 bases are TGTGCCAGCAGCCTTGTGGCGGGAGCAAACGAGCAGTACTTC.

This clonotype was found many times. The chain recombines TRBV24-1 with TRBJ2-1; 11 nucleotides match TRBD2. Germline V CDR1 and CDR2: KGHDR, SFDVKD. The junction had 4 bases not matched to a gene; V was cut back by 4 bases and J by 3 bases. The CDR3 totals 16 residues. CDR3 amino acids: CATSDTGTSGYNEQFF. The CDR3 coding sequence is TGTGCCACCAGTGACACCGGGACTAGCGGCTACAATGAGCAGTTCTTC.

This clonotype was counted many times. The chain recombines TRBV7-3 with TRBJ2-7; possible D gene TRBD2, 7 bases. The CDR3 covers 15 residues. Germline V lookup: CDR1 SGHTA, CDR2 FQGTGA. Trimming took off 1 base at V and 0 bases at J, with 10 bases between the two ends. CDR3 amino acids: CASSLMAGASYEQYF. The CDR3 bases are TGTGCCAGCAGCTTAATGGCGGGGGCCTCCTACGAGCAGTACTTC.

J is TRBJ1-1 and V is TRBV7-9; TRBD1 matches 8 bases. CDR1 is SEHNR, CDR2 FQNEAQ, per germline (reference sequence). CDR3 size: 18 residues. V lost 2 bases, J lost 2 bases, and 13 bases stayed unmatched. CDR3: CASSLLRQGAVRNTEAFF. Written as DNA, the CDR3 is TGTGCCAGCAGCTTACTTCGGCAGGGGGCAGTTCGAAACACTGAAGCTTTCTTT.

This sequence joins TRBV6-6 and TRBJ2-1; D is possibly TRBD2 (6 bases). The CDR3 consists of 19 residues. CDR1 and CDR2 from the germline V gene are MNHNY and SVGAGI (reference sequence). V gave up 6 bases and J gave up 0 bases, with 24 bases separating them. CDR3 sequence (DNA): TGTGCCAGCAGACTTACTCGATTGGTCCGGGGGAGCTCCTACAATGAGCAGTTCTTC. Its translation is CASRLTRLVRGSSYNEQFF.

V and J are TRBV20-1 and TRBJ2-2, with D tentatively TRBD1 (6 bases). V lost 0 bases and J 6 bases, leaving 20 bases between the germline ends. Germline-derived CDR1 and CDR2 are DFQATT and SNEGSKA (reference sequence). CDR3 length equals 17 residues. The chain's CDR3 is CSARDPFDREGAGELFF. DNA of the CDR3: TGCAGTGCTAGAGATCCTTTTGATAGAGAGGGGGCCGGGGAGCTGTTTTTT.

This clonotype has at least ten counts. CDR3 residues: CASSQGGQGFNEQYF. The DNA of the CDR3 is TGTGCCAGCAGCCAAGGGGGACAGGGGTTCAACGAGCAGTACTTC. The chain carries TRBV3-1 and TRBJ2-7; 10 bases align to TRBD1. V trimming: 1 base; J trimming: 5 bases; junction bases outside the gene matches: 5. This CDR3 contains 15 residues. Per germline, CDR1 LGHDT and CDR2 YNNKEL (reference sequence).

This clonotype has a count of ten or more. CDR3 region: CASSFGTGLGRRNQPQHF. CDR3 coding DNA: TGTGCCAGCAGTTTCGGGACAGGGTTAGGGAGGCGCAATCAGCCCCAGCATTTT. This chain links TRBV6-1 with TRBJ1-5, with 9 bases fitting TRBD1. V dropped 5 bases and J dropped 2; count of bases not matched to a gene: 13. The CDR3 is 18 residues long. Germline V gene lookup returns CDR1 MNHNS and CDR2 SASEGT.

The rearrangement uses TRBV29-1 and TRBJ2-1; D possibly uses TRBD1 or TRBD2 (6 bases each). The CDR3 totals 14 residues. Germline values: CDR1 SQVTM, CDR2 ANQGSEA. The ends were cut back, 7 bases at V and 3 bases at J, with 16 bases in the middle. This CDR3 reads CSAEEGGVYNEQFF. The CDR3 coding sequence is TGCAGCGCCGAGGAGGGGGGCGTCTACAATGAGCAGTTCTTC.

At least ten counts were recorded for this clonotype. V usage is TRBV7-2 and J usage is TRBJ2-3; weak D call: TRBD2 (6 bases). CDR3 size: 16 residues. The V end was cut by 1 base, the J end by 4 bases, with 15 bases between. Germline V gene data show CDR1 as SGHTA and CDR2 as FQGNSA. The CDR3 DNA reads TGTGCCAGCAGCTTAGGGGCTCTTAGCGGTTCAGATACGCAGTATTTT. Amino acid sequence: CASSLGALSGSDTQYF.

The gene calls are TRBV28 and TRBJ1-2, with 7 bases fitting TRBD1. CDR1 is MDHEN, CDR2 SYDVKM, per germline. This CDR3 spans 14 amino acids. With 6 bases clipped from V and 3 bases from J, the junction kept 7 bases outside the gene matches. The CDR3 is CASRITGTDYGYTF. CDR3 nucleotides: TGTGCCAGCAGAATAACTGGGACAGACTATGGCTACACCTTC.

A word on this clonotype: A read error may be the cause here, since a much bigger clone is one base away. The chain employs TRBV12-3 or TRBV12-4 and TRBJ1-1; the D is unclear. Trimming took off 6 bases at V and 2 bases at J, with 13 bases between the two ends. The CDR3 is made up of 14 amino acids. Written as DNA, the CDR3 is TGTGCCAGCAGGTACGGACTATTAAACACTGAAGCTTTCTTT. Translated, it gives CASRYGLLNTEAFF.

This clonotype was counted only a few times. This chain uses TRBV4-3 with TRBJ2-7; a weak D match, TRBD1 (6 bases). Germline V gene data show CDR1 as LGHNA and CDR2 as YSLEER. Deletions cut 2 bases from V and 4 bases from J, with 12 bases between. This CDR3 region has 14 residues. In DNA form, the CDR3 reads TGCGCCAGCAGCCAATTCCCCCAGGGGTACGAGCAGTACTTC. It yields the protein CASSQFPQGYEQYF.

The V call is TRBV5-1, the J call TRBJ2-1; D may be TRBD1 (5 bases). This CDR3 is built from 19 residues. V was pared by 4 bases and J by 8 bases, with 31 bases between. Germline loops: CDR1 SGHRS, CDR2 YFSETQ. CDR3 bases: TGCGCCAGCAGCCCGGATTTTATTGTCGGCCAGGGTTTCGCTGATGAGCAGTTCTTC. This codes for CASSPDFIVGQGFADEQFF.

The chain has TRBV3-1 and TRBJ2-7; tentatively, D is TRBD1 or TRBD2 (5 bases each). There are 16 residues in the CDR3. V shed 4 bases and J shed 2 bases, with 18 bases lying between them. Germline V gene sequence: CDR1 LGHDT, CDR2 YNNKEL (reference sequence). CDR3 sequence: CASSRPPGRNTYEQYF. The CDR3 bases are TGTGCCAGCAGCCGTCCGCCGGGACGGAACACCTACGAGCAGTACTTC.

This clonotype has a handful of counts. The chain couples TRBV7-2 to TRBJ2-3; TRBD1 is a possible D gene (5 bases). Trimming shortened V by 1 base and J by 4 bases, and 15 bases separated the two germline ends. Germline CDR1 and CDR2: SGHTA and FQGNSA. The CDR3 is 16 residues long. The CDR3 nucleotides read TGTGCCAGCAGCTTAGTTCCTCATATGGGGCCAGATACGCAGTATTTT. Its translation: CASSLVPHMGPDTQYF.

The table lists this clonotype with a few counts. The chain carries TRBV5-1 and TRBJ1-2; D gene uncertain. Per germline, CDR1 SGHRS and CDR2 YFSETQ. Trimming shortened V by 2 bases and J by 5 bases, and 13 bases separated the two germline ends. The CDR3 loop spans 14 amino acids. CDR3 in DNA: TGCGCCAGCAGCTTTGGGAGGGCGGAATATGGCTACACCTTC. Protein sequence: CASSFGRAEYGYTF.

This clonotype has just a few counts. The chain joins TRBV20-1 to TRBJ2-7, with TRBD2 identical over 10 bases. Trimming at V came to 3 bases and at J to 1 base, leaving 3 bases not matched to a gene. The CDR3 is made up of 14 amino acids. The germline V gene has CDR1 DFQATT and CDR2 SNEGSKA (reference sequence). The CDR3 DNA follows: TGCAGTGCTAGTACTAGCGGGGTTTCCTACGAGCAGTACTTC. Encoded protein: CSASTSGVSYEQYF.